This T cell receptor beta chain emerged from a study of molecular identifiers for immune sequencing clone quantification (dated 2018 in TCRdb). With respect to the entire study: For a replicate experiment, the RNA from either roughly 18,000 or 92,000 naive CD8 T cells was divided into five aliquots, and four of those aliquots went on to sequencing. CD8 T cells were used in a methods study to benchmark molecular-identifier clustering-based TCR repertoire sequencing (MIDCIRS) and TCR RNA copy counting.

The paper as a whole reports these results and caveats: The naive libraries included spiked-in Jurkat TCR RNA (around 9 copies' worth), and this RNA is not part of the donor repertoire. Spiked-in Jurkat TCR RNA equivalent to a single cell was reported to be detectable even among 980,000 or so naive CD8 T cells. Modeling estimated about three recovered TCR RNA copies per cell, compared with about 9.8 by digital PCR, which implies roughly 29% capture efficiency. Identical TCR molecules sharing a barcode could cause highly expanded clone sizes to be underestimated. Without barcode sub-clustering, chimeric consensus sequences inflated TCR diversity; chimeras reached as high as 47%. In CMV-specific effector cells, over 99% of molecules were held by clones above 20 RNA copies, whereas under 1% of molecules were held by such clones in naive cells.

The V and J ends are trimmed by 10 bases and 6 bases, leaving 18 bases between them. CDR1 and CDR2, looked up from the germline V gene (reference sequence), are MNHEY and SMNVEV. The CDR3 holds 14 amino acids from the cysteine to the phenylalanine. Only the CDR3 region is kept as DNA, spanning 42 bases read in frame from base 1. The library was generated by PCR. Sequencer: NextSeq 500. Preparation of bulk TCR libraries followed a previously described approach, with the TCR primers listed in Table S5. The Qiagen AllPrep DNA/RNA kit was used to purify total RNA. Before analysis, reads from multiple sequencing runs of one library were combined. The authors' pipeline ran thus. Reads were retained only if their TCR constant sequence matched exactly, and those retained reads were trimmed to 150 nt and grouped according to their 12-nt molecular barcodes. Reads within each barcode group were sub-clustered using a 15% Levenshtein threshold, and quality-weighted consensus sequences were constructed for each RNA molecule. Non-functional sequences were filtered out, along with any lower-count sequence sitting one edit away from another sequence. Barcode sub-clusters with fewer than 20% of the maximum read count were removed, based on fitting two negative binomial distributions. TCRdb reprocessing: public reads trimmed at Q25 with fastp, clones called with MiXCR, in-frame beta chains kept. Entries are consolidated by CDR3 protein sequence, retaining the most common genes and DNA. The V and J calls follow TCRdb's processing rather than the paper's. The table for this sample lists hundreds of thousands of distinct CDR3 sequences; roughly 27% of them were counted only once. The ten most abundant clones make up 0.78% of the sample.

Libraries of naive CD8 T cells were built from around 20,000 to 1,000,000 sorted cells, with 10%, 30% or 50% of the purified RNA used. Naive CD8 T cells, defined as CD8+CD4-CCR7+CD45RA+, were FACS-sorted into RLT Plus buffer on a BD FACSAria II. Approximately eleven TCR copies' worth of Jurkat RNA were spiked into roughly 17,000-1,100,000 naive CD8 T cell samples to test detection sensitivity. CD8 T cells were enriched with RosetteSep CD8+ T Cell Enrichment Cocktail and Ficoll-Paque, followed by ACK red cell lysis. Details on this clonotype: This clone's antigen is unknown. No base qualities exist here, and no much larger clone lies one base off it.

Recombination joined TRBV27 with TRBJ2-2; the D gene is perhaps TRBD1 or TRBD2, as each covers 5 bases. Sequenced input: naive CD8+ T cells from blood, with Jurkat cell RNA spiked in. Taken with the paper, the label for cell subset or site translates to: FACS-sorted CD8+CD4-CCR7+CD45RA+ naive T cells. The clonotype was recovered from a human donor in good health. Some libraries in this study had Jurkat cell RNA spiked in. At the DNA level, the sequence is TGTGCCAATCAGAGCGGTGGGGCGGCCGGGGAGCTGTTTTTT. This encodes CANQSGGAAGELFF.